Listed below are T cell receptor beta chains from one sample, sequenced in a study of cytomegalovirus exposure and HLA in healthy donors. The repertoire was sequenced with immunoSEQ multiplex PCR; TCRdb's copy has only in-frame clones and lacks some. The profile shows 100,000 to 150,000 clones, about 70% of them singletons. Sequenced material: PBMCs. These receptors came from a woman between 55 and 75 years old in good health and CMV-seropositive. Both conserved end residues are part of each CDR3. The order of the fields is J gene, V gene, D gene, clone size, CDR3 protein, CDR3 DNA. A D gene is named only where the DNA matches it firmly. Clone size appears in some rows only: once, few, many, or a class for an expanded clone.

TRBJ1-3	TRBV5-1	-	-	CASSLTHVSGNTIYF	TGCGCCAGCAGCTTGACACACGTCTCTGGAAACACCATATATTTT
TRBJ2-1	TRBV15	TRBD1	-	CATSIGTGLAYNEQFF	TGTGCCACCAGCATAGGGACAGGGTTAGCCTACAATGAGCAGTTCTTC
TRBJ2-1	TRBV7-2	TRBD2	-	CASSLRLAGGPSEQFF	TGTGCCAGCAGCTTACGTCTAGCGGGAGGGCCTAGCGAGCAGTTCTTC
TRBJ2-7	TRBV7-6	TRBD2	-	CASSLGPSGALYEQYF	TGTGCCAGCAGCTTAGGTCCGAGCGGGGCCCTCTACGAGCAGTACTTC
TRBJ2-1	TRBV11-2	TRBD2	-	CASSWGGGADEQFF	TGTGCCAGCAGCTGGGGCGGGGGGGCGGATGAGCAGTTCTTC
TRBJ2-3	TRBV5-1	TRBD2	few	CASSLEVAGPTDTQYF	TGCGCCAGCAGCTTGGAGGTAGCGGGTCCCACAGATACGCAGTATTTT
TRBJ2-7	TRBV5-1	TRBD1	-	CASSSGQALIPYEQYF	TGCGCCAGCAGCTCGGGACAGGCCCTGATCCCTTACGAGCAGTACTTC
TRBJ1-4	TRBV15	-	-	CATSRVAVNNEKLFF	TGTGCCACCAGCAGAGTGGCAGTTAATAATGAAAAACTGTTTTTT
TRBJ2-1	TRBV11-2	-	few	CASSLEGARLPGNEQFF	TGTGCCAGCAGCTTAGAGGGGGCGAGGCTACCGGGCAATGAGCAGTTCTTC
TRBJ2-1	TRBV7-9	-	-	CSSSLELVLRNEQFF	TGTTCCAGCAGCTTAGAGCTAGTATTGCGGAATGAGCAGTTCTTC
TRBJ2-7	TRBV6-1	TRBD1	few	CASSRTGIVAEQYF	TGTGCCAGCAGTAGGACAGGGATTGTGGCCGAGCAGTACTTC
TRBJ2-1	TRBV19	TRBD2	-	CASSTGLAPTYNEQFF	TGTGCCAGTAGTACTGGACTAGCTCCGACCTACAATGAGCAGTTCTTC
TRBJ1-2	TRBV6-5	TRBD1	-	CASSFEGAYGYTF	TGTGCCAGCAGTTTTGAGGGGGCCTATGGCTACACCTTC
TRBJ1-3	TRBV5-8	-	-	CASSLEPGSGNTIYF	TGTGCCAGCAGCTTGGAGCCAGGCTCTGGAAACACCATATATTTT
TRBJ2-1	TRBV5-4	TRBD2	once	CASSLETLAGDYNEQFF	TGTGCCAGCAGCTTGGAAACCCTAGCGGGAGACTACAATGAGCAGTTCTTC
TRBJ2-3	TRBV27	-	-	CASSAPVGRDGDTDTQYF	TGTGCCAGCAGTGCCCCGGTAGGCAGGGATGGGGACACAGATACGCAGTATTTT
TRBJ2-3	TRBV4-3	TRBD2	few	CASSQDPGGPGTDTQYF	TGCGCCAGCAGCCAAGATCCGGGAGGGCCTGGCACAGATACGCAGTATTTT
TRBJ2-1	TRBV4-2	TRBD2	-	CASSQAVAGSYNEQFF	TGTGCCAGCAGCCAGGCAGTAGCGGGAAGTTACAATGAGCAGTTCTTC
TRBJ2-5	TRBV5-1	TRBD1	-	CASSRDRGETQYF	TGCGCCAGCAGCCGGGACAGGGGAGAGACCCAGTACTTC
TRBJ2-5	TRBV15	TRBD1	once	CATNHPGQGPQETQYF	TGTGCCACCAATCACCCGGGACAGGGGCCTCAAGAGACCCAGTACTTC
TRBJ1-2	TRBV5-1	-	-	CASSLVIGQYGYTF	TGCGCCAGCAGCTTGGTTATTGGGCAATATGGCTACACCTTC
TRBJ1-2	TRBV5-4	TRBD1	few	CASSSTLGTGVGYTF	TGTGCCAGCAGCTCCACCCTCGGGACAGGGGTCGGCTACACCTTC
TRBJ2-3	TRBV4-3	-	few	CASSQGRNYLTDTQYF	TGCGCCAGCAGCCAAGGGAGAAACTACCTCACAGATACGCAGTATTTT
TRBJ1-2	TRBV19	-	-	CASSIIENYGYTF	TGTGCCAGTAGTATAATCGAGAACTATGGCTACACCTTC
TRBJ2-3	TRBV11-2	-	once	CASRALKSGRSDTQYF	TGTGCCAGCAGGGCCTTGAAGTCCGGGAGATCAGATACGCAGTATTTT
TRBJ1-6	TRBV4-2	TRBD1	-	CASSLPGQGGSPLHF	TGTGCCAGCAGCCTTCCGGGACAGGGGGGGTCACCCCTCCACTTT
TRBJ1-1	TRBV10-3	-	few	CAISGRPEGRRTEAFF	TGTGCCATCAGTGGGCGACCGGAGGGGCGAAGGACTGAAGCTTTCTTT
TRBJ2-7	TRBV11-2	TRBD1	-	CASSAGTGWEYEQYF	TGTGCCAGCAGCGCTGGGACAGGGTGGGAGTACGAGCAGTACTTC
TRBJ1-5	TRBV2	TRBD1	-	CASSADRGNQPQHF	TGTGCCAGCAGTGCGGACAGGGGCAATCAGCCCCAGCATTTT
TRBJ2-1	TRBV5-1	TRBD2	-	CASSRGLAGAGNEQFF	TGCGCCAGCAGCAGGGGACTAGCGGGAGCCGGGAATGAGCAGTTCTTC
TRBJ2-3	TRBV19	TRBD1	once	CASSPDAQTGGVFDTQYF	TGTGCCAGTAGTCCCGACGCCCAGACAGGGGGAGTATTTGATACGCAGTATTTT
TRBJ1-6	TRBV5-1	-	once	CASSLSLQENSPLHF	TGCGCCAGCAGCTTGAGTCTCCAAGAGAATTCACCCCTCCACTTT
TRBJ2-2	TRBV7-6	TRBD1	-	CASSFYGQGARGELFF	TGTGCCAGCAGCTTTTACGGACAGGGGGCACGAGGGGAGCTGTTTTTT
TRBJ1-1	TRBV25-1	TRBD1	-	CASRTGTGTMNTEAFF	TGTGCCAGCAGAACCGGGACAGGAACGATGAACACTGAAGCTTTCTTT
TRBJ2-1	TRBV5-1	-	-	CASTIGTLTYNEQFF	TGCGCCAGCACCATCGGGACTCTCACCTACAATGAGCAGTTCTTC
TRBJ1-2	TRBV27	-	-	CASSLEGPLPANYGYTF	TGTGCCAGCAGTTTGGAGGGGCCGCTCCCAGCTAACTATGGCTACACCTTC
TRBJ2-1	TRBV7-8	-	-	CASSLANLDWRYNEQFF	TGTGCCAGCAGCTTAGCGAACCTGGACTGGCGCTACAATGAGCAGTTCTTC